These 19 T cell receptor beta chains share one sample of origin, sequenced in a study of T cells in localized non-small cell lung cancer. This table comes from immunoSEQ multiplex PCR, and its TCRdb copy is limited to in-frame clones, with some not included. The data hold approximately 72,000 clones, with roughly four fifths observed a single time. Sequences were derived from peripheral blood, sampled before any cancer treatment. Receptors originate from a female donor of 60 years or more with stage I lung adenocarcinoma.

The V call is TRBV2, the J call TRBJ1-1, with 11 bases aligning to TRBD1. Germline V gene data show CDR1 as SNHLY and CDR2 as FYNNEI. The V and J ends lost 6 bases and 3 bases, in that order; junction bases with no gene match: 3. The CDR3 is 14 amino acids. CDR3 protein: CASRDRGPYTEAFF. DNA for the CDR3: TGTGCCAGCAGGGACAGGGGGCCCTACACTGAAGCTTTCTTT.

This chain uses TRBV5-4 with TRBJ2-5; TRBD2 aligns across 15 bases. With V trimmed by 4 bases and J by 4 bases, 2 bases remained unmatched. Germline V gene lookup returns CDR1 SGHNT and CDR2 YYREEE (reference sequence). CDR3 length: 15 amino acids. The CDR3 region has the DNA TGTGCCAGCAGCAAGGGACTAGCGGGAGGAGAGACCCAGTACTTC. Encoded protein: CASSKGLAGGETQYF.

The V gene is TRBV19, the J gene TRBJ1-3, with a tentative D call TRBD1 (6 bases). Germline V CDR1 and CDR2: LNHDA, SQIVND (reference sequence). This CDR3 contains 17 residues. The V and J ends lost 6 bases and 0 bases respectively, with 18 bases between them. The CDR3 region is CASSHRGGLSSGNTIYF. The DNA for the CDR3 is TGTGCCAGTAGCCACCGGGGGGGGCTCAGCTCTGGAAACACCATATATTTT.

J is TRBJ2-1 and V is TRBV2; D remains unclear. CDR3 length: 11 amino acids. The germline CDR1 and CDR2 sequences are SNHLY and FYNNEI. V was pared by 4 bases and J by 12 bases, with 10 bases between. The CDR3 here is CASSGGPGQFF. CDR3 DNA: TGTGCCAGCAGTGGAGGTCCCGGGCAGTTCTTC.

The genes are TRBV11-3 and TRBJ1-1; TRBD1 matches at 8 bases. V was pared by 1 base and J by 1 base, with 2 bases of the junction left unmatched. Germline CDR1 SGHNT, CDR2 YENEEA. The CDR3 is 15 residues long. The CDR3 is CASSLGTGKNTEAFF. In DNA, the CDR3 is TGTGCCAGCAGCTTAGGGACAGGGAAGAACACTGAAGCTTTCTTT.

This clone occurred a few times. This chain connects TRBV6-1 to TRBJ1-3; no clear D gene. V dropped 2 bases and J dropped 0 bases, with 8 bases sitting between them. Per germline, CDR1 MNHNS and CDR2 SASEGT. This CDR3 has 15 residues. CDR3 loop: CASSETGNSGNTIYF. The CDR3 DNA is TGTGCCAGCAGTGAAACCGGGAACTCTGGAAACACCATATATTTT.

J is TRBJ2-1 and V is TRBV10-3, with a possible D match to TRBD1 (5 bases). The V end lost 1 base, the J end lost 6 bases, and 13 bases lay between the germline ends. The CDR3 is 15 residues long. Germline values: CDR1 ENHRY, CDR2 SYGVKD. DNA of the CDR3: TGTGCCATCAGTGAGTGGGTGGGCCAGGGCAATGAGCAGTTCTTC. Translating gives CAISEWVGQGNEQFF.

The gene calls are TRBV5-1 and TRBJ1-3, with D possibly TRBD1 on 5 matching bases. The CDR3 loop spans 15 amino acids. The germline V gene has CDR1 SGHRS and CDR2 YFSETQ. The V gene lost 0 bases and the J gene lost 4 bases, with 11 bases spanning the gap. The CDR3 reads CASSLDLQGGNTIYF. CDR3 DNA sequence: TGCGCCAGCAGCTTGGATCTCCAGGGCGGAAACACCATATATTTT.

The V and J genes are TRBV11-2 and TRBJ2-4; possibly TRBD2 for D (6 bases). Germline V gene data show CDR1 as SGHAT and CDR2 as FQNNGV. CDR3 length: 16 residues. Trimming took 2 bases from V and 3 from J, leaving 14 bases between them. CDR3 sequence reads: CASSLFIQGGKNIQYF. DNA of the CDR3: TGTGCCAGCAGCTTATTTATCCAGGGAGGCAAAAACATTCAGTACTTC.

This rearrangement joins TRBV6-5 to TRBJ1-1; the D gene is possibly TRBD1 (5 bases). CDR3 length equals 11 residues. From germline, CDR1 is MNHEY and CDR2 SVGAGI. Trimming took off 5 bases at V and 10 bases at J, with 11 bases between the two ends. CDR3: CASSTQGGAFF. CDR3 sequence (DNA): TGTGCCAGCAGTACCCAGGGCGGAGCTTTCTTT.

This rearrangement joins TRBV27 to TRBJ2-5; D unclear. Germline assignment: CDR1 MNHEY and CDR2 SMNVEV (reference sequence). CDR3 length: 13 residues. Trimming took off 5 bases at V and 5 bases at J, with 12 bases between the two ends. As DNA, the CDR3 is TGTGCCAGCAGTAAAGGACGCGCGGAGACCCAGTACTTC. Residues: CASSKGRAETQYF.

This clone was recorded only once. CDR3 coding DNA: TGTGCCTGGAGTGTTCGGGACAGAACAAACACCATATATTTT. This codes for CAWSVRDRTNTIYF. J is TRBJ1-3 and V is TRBV30; 7 positions agree with TRBD1. The CDR3 is 14 amino acids. V shed 0 bases and J 6 bases; nucleotides not matched to a gene: 5. Germline V gene sequence: CDR1 GTSNPN, CDR2 SVGIG (reference sequence).

CDR3 residues: CASSQDKVHTDTQYF. In DNA form, the CDR3 reads TGTGCCAGCAGCCAAGACAAGGTCCATACAGATACGCAGTATTTT. The J gene is TRBJ2-3, the V gene TRBV4-2; D is ambiguous. CDR3 length equals 15 residues. The germline gives CDR1 LGHNA, CDR2 YNFKEQ. The V end lost 0 bases, the J end lost 3 bases, and 10 bases lay between the germline ends.

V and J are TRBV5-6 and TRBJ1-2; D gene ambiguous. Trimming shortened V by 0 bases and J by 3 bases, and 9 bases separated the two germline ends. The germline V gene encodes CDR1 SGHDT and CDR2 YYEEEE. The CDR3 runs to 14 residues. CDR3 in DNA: TGTGCCAGCAGCTTGGTTCGGGGAGACTATGGCTACACCTTC. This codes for CASSLVRGDYGYTF.

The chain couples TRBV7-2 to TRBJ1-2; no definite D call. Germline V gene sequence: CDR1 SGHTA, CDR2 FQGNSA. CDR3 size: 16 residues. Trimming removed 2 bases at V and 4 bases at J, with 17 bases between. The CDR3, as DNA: TGTGCCAGCAGCTTATCCCTACTAGAAATCGGCTATGGCTACACCTTC. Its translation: CASSLSLLEIGYGYTF.

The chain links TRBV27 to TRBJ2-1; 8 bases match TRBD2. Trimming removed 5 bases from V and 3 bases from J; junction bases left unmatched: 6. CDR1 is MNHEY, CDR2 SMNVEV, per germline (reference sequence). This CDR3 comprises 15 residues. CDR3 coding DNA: TGTGCCAGCAGTCTCGGGGCGGGGGGCTACAATGAGCAGTTCTTC. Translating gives CASSLGAGGYNEQFF.

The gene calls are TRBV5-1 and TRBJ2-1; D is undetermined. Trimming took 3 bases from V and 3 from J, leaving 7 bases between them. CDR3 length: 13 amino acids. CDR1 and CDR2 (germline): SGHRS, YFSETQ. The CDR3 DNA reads TGCGCCAGCAGCTCACAAAACTACAATGAGCAGTTCTTC. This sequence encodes CASSSQNYNEQFF.

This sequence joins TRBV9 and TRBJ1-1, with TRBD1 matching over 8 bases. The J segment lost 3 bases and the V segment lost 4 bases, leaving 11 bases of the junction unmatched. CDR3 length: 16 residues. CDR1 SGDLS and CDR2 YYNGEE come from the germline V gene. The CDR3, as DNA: TGTGCCAGCAGCCTAGGTCAGGGGGCGGGTTACACTGAAGCTTTCTTT. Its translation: CASSLGQGAGYTEAFF.

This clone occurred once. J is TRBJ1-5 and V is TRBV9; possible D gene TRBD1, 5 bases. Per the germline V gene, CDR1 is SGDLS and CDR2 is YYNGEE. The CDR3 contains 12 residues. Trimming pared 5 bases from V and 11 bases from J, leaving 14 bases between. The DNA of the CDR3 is TGTGCCAGCAGTCCTTCTTGGACAACCCAGCATTTT. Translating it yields CASSPSWTTQHF.